This T cell receptor beta chain originates from a study of regulatory T cells in long-lasting Graves disease. Study observations and caveats: Among samples with persistent disease, TRBV28, TRBJ1-2 and TRBJ2-5 were favored.

Noted time point: newly diagnosed GD, antithyroid drugs for less than 3 months. PBMC RNA was the source of the TCR library. CDR3-region Arm-PCR and iRepertoire HTBI primers produced the TCR beta libraries. TCRdb ran MiXCR on the multiplex PCR reads and lists one entry per CDR3 protein. The data show 350,000 to 550,000 distinct CDR3 sequences, 15% seen once. A few counts support this clonotype. Its specificity is not known. J lost 5 bases, V lost 8 bases, and 12 bases had no gene match. The CDR3 extends over 15 amino acids. CDR1 is SEHNR, CDR2 FQNEAQ, per germline (reference sequence). These data were also reused for a study on T cells in Graves' hyperthyroidism and ophthalmopathy.

Sequenced material: peripheral blood mononuclear cells (PBMCs), taken at new diagnosis, from a patient treated with antithyroid drugs. The chain couples TRBV7-9 to TRBJ2-5, with 9 positions matching TRBD1. The receptor was isolated from a woman aged 30 to 39 with Graves disease. The CDR3 here is CASGLPTGGGETQYF. The CDR3 DNA sequence: TGTGCCAGCGGCCTCCCGACAGGGGGGGGGGAGACCCAGTACTTC.